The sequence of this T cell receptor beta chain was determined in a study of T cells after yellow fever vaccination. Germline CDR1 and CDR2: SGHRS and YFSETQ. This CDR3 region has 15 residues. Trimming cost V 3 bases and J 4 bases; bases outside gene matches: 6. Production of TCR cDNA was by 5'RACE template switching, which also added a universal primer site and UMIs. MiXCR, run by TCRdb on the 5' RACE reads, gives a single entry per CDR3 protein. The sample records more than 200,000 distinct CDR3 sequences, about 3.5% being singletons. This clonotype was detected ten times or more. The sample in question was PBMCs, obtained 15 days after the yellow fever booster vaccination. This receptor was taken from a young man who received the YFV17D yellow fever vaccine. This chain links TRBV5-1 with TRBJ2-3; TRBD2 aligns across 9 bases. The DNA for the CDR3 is TGCGCCAGCAGCTCCGGGACTAGCCGCGCAGATACGCAGTATTTT. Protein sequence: CASSSGTSRADTQYF.